The clone carrying this T cell receptor (beta chain) occurred many times. Its matching antigen is unknown. The data were taken from a study of cytotoxic CD8 clonotypes in ibrutinib-treated CLL. Study in general: When averaged across all of the samples, the counts came to a few hundred thousand productive templates and 85,000 to 95,000 productive rearrangements.

Study-wide results and limits: Baseline-level clonality went beyond age-matched healthy donors and moved in step with circulating CD8+ T-cell counts.

Roughly 1.8 micrograms of genomic DNA (from cryopreserved PBMCs) were used for TCR beta libraries. Depth targeted 1 in 200,000 to 1 in 1 million T cells, averaging around 9.5x coverage per clonotype. Libraries were prepared by immunoSEQ multiplex PCR; TCRdb keeps only in-frame clonotypes and omits some of them. Of approximately 100,000 clones in the sample, 58% were seen once. Sequenced material: PBMCs, taken after 24 months of ibrutinib treatment. The sequence was collected from a human donor with chronic lymphocytic leukemia.

The CDR3 is CASSQAGQYEYGNTEAFF. CDR3 in DNA: TGCGCCAGCAGCCAAGCTGGACAGTATGAATACGGGAACACTGAAGCTTTCTTT. The chain is built from TRBV4-1 and TRBJ1-1, with a possible D match to TRBD1 (6 bases). CDR3 size: 18 residues. Germline assignment: CDR1 MGHRA and CDR2 YSYEKL. Trimming removed 1 base at V and 1 base at J, with 19 bases between.